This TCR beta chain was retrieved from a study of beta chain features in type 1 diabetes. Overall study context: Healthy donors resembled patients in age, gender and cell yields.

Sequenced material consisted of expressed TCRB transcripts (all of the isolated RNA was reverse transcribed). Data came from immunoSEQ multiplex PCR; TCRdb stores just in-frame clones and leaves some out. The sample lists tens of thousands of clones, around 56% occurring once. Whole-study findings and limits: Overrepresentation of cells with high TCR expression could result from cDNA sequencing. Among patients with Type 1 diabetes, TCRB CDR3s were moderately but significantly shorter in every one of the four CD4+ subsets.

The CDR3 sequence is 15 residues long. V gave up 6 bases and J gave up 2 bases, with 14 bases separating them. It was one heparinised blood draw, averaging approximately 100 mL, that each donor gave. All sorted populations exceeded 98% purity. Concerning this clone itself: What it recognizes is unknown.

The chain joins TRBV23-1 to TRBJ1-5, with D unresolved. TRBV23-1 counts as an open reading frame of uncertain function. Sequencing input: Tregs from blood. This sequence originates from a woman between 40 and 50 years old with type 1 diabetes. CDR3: CASRSAFGGNQPQHF. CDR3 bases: TGCGCCAGCAGATCAGCCTTCGGAGGCAATCAGCCCCAGCATTTT.